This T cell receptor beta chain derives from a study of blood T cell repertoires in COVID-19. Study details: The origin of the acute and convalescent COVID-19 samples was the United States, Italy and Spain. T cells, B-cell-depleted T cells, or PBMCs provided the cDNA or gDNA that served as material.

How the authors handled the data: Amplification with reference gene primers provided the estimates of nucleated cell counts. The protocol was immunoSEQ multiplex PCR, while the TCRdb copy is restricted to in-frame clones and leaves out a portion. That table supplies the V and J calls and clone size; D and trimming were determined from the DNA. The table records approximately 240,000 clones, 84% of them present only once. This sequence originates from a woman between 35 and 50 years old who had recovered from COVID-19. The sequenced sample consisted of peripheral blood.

Here the CDR3 reads CASSFGTVGTEAFF. CDR3 DNA: TGTGCCAGTAGTTTCGGGACAGTGGGGACTGAAGCTTTCTTT. The rearrangement links TRBV19 to TRBJ1-1, with 7 bases matching TRBD1. This CDR3 spans 14 amino acids. Germline V gene data show CDR1 as LNHDA and CDR2 as SQIVND (reference sequence). The V segment lost 5 bases and the J segment 5 bases; nucleotides outside the gene matches: 8.